These T cell receptor beta chains were read from a single sample in a study of T cells in Graves' hyperthyroidism and ophthalmopathy. TCRdb passed the multiplex PCR reads through MiXCR, listing each CDR3 protein once. The data contain about 380,000 distinct CDR3 sequences, about 15% of them singletons. Sequenced: blood. Source of these receptors: a woman in her sixties or seventies with Graves' hyperthyroidism. The CDR3 runs from the conserved cysteine through the conserved F or W. Fields, in order: V gene, CDR3 length, CDR3 protein.

>TRBV19|15
CASSISGPANYGYTF
>TRBV27|16
CASSRNGFTGPGELFF
>TRBV2|16
CASRDDLAGVTYEQYF
>TRBV4-2|15
CASSQATTANYGYTF
>TRBV14|16
CASSRGQNRGPYGYTF
>TRBV4-1|16
CASSQVSRASGLEQYF
>TRBV7-9|18
CASSFSPTGLHQQETQYF
>TRBV6-6|14
CASSYPGDRGEQYF
>TRBV28|16
CASTRPGQKAPDTQYF
>TRBV9|15
CASSVDRGPPDTQYF
>TRBV9|13
CARRWQINEKLFF
>TRBV12-3/TRBV12-4|18
CASSLALGQGIAKNIQYF
>TRBV25-1|12
CASSSQTAEAFF
>TRBV19|13
CASSDISDQPQHF
>TRBV20-1|15
CSARKQREVRSIQYF
>TRBV5-1|14
CASSPEGVDSPLHF
>TRBV4-1|17
CASSQGPPRGLNTEAFF
>TRBV28|15
CASSLGESSYNEQFF
>TRBV12-3/TRBV12-4|14
CASSYRGMNTEAFF
>TRBV20-1|13
CSARPRTTDTQYF
>TRBV7-9|17
CASSSSRLAESTDTQYF
>TRBV11-2|14
CASSSSGDTDTQYF
>TRBV5-1|14
CASSGGRINYEQYF
>TRBV28|16
CASVVDRGFNLGGYTF
>TRBV7-9|11
CASSLGVGAFF
>TRBV13|13
CASSLGHSGELFF
>TRBV18|14
CASSPPASTDTQYF
>TRBV20-1|16
CSARGGAAATKNIQYF
>TRBV5-6|12
CASSWTGNEQFF
>TRBV5-1|13
CASSLELGYEQYF
>TRBV5-1|15
CASSFRTGESGELFF
>TRBV6-5|17
CASSSVRQARGNTEAFF
>TRBV12-3/TRBV12-4|16
CASSYTGGAINTEAFF
>TRBV28|12
CASRGGVDGYTF
>TRBV10-2|14
CASSRAAGVVTQYF
>TRBV24-1|15
CATSDLSGGQETQYF
>TRBV7-9|15
CASSPAAGVGETQYF
>TRBV2|15
CASRENRQGAYEQYF
>TRBV19|14
CASSTWDRATEAFF
>TRBV3-1|14
CASSARDISYEQYF
>TRBV19|17
CASSLSSGRALRNEQFF
>TRBV3-1|15
CASSQAGQLAYGYTF